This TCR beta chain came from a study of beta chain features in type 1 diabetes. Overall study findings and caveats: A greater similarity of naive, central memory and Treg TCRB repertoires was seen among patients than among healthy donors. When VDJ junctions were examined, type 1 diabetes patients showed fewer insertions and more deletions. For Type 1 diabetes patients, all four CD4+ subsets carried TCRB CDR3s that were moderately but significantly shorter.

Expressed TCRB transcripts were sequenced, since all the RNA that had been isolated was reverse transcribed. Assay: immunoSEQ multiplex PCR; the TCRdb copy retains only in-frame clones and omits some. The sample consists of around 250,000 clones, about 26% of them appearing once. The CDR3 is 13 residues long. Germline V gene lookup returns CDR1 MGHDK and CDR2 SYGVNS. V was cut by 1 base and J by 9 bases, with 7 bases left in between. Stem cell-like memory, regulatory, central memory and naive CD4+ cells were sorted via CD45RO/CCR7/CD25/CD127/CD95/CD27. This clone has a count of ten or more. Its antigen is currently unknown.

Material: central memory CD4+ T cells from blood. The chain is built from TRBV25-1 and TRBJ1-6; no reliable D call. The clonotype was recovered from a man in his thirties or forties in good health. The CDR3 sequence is CASSESGISPLHF. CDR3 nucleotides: TGTGCCAGCAGTGAATCGGGGATTTCACCCCTCCACTTT.